These T cell receptor beta chains were read from a single sample in a study of blood T cell repertoires in COVID-19. Generated by immunoSEQ multiplex PCR, the TCRdb table keeps only in-frame clones and is missing some. The table lists 300,000 to 350,000 clones, under 95% of them singletons, with around 3.5% in the top ten. The sample was peripheral blood. These receptors originate from a woman younger than 30 who had recovered from COVID-19. Each CDR3 is given without its conserved first and last residue. The D gene is left open where the match is weak.

>-|TRBJ1-1|TRBV2
ASATFVRGKEAF
>-|TRBJ2-5|TRBV10-3
AISESTGQETQY
>-|TRBJ1-1|TRBV6-2/TRBV6-3
ASSYVGRSTEAF
>-|TRBJ1-3|TRBV5-6
ASSLGAGAGNTIY
>TRBD2|TRBJ2-1|TRBV30
AWSPLGGGSYNEQF
>TRBD1|TRBJ2-4|TRBV6-2/TRBV6-3
ASSEGGQGYIQY
>-|TRBJ2-2|TRBV30
AWSTWGDTGELF
>TRBD2|TRBJ2-1|TRBV19
ASSMVAGIYNEQF
>TRBD1|TRBJ1-5|TRBV9
ASSARPTGAGEPQH
>TRBD1|TRBJ2-3|TRBV19
ASRKGASGSTDTQY
>TRBD1|TRBJ2-4|TRBV19
ASRPGTAENIQY
>-|TRBJ1-6|TRBV6-6
ASRSPGLTNSPLH
>-|TRBJ1-2|TRBV4-3
ASSQDRGGNYGYT
>-|TRBJ2-1|TRBV5-6
ASSLAGVPSYNEQF
>-|TRBJ1-2|TRBV6-5
ASSRSEWWAHGYT